This T cell receptor (beta chain) derives from a study of regulatory T cells in long-lasting Graves disease. Study information: For under 3 months, newly diagnosed Graves' patients had been taking antithyroid drugs. General study findings and limits: Patients with persistent Graves' had lower TCR diversity than newly diagnosed patients.

This clonotype was counted a few times. No antigen is known for it. Time point denoted: newly diagnosed GD, antithyroid drugs for less than 3 months. RNA from PBMCs was the source of the TCR library. TCR beta libraries were built with iRepertoire HTBI primers and Arm-PCR of CDR3 regions. TCRdb passed the multiplex PCR reads through MiXCR, listing each CDR3 protein once. The sample includes about 200,000 distinct CDR3 sequences, roughly 20% seen only once; the top ten take approximately 10%. The same data also contributed to another study, on T cells in Graves' hyperthyroidism and ophthalmopathy. That study reports: The HTBI primer set served for first-round RT-PCR of the TCR CDR3. Researchers report that a 13 V-J model separated ophthalmopathy from stable hyperthyroidism.

The clonotype comes from a woman aged 25 to 39 with Graves disease. The source material was peripheral blood mononuclear cells (PBMCs), sampled at new diagnosis, from a patient treated with antithyroid drugs.

CDR3 protein: CSARGPQPFYEQYF. The CDR3 DNA reads as TGCAGTGCTAGGGGGCCCCAGCCGTTTTACGAGCAGTACTTC. The rearrangement links TRBV20-1 to TRBJ2-7, with a weak D call TRBD1 (5 bases). V shed 3 bases and J shed 4 bases, with 16 bases lying between them. This CDR3 is built from 14 residues. The germline V gene encodes CDR1 DFQATT and CDR2 SNEGSKA (reference sequence).